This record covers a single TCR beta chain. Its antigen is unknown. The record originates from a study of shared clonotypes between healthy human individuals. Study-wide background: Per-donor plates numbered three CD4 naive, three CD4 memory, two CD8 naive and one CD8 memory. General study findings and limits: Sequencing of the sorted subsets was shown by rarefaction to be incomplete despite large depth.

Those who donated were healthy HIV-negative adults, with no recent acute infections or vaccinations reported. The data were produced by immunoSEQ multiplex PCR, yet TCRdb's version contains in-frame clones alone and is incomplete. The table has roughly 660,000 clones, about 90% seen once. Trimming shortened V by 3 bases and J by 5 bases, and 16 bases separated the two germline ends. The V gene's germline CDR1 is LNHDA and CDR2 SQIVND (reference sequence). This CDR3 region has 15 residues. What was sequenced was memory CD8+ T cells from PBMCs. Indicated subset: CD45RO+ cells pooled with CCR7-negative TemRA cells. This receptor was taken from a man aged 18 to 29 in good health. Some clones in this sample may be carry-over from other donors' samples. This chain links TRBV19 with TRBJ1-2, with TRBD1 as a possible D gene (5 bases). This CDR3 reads CASSMVGGDVYGYTF. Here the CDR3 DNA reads TGTGCCAGTAGTATGGTTGGAGGGGATGTGTATGGCTACACCTTC.